This paragraph reports one T cell receptor (beta chain). This entry belongs to a study of blood T cell repertoires in COVID-19. Overall study: Whether acute or convalescent, the COVID-19 samples came from the United States, Italy and Spain. T cells, B-cell-depleted T cells, or PBMCs supplied cDNA or gDNA.

The CDR3 totals 14 residues. Germline CDR1 reads LNHDA; CDR2 reads SQIVND (reference sequence). J gave up 0 bases and V 7 bases, and 5 bases lay outside the gene matches. Authors' data handling: The authors estimated nucleated cell counts from reference gene primer amplification. Clones were read by immunoSEQ multiplex PCR, and TCRdb kept only the in-frame ones, dropping some. That table is the source of V, J and clone size, and D and trimming were worked out from the DNA. The table lists a few hundred thousand clones, around 91% of them singletons. The Seattle site enrolled patients during active infection and followed them longitudinally.

The chain carries TRBV19 and TRBJ1-2; TRBD1 agrees at 7 bases. Sequencing input: peripheral blood. This TCR was recovered from a woman in her sixties with COVID-19, enrolled during active disease. In DNA, the CDR3 is TGTGCCAGTATGAGGACAGGATCTAACTATGGCTACACCTTC. Amino acids: CASMRTGSNYGYTF.